This T cell receptor (beta chain) stems from a study of blood T cell repertoires in COVID-19. Study context: T cells, B-cell-depleted T cells, or PBMCs provided the cDNA or gDNA that served as material.

This clone was counted a single time. The V gene's germline CDR1 is SGHVS and CDR2 FQNEAQ. The CDR3 consists of 16 residues. The V and J ends lost 2 bases and 4 bases respectively, with 14 bases between them. Those who participated ranged in age from 18 to 89 years and resided in about two dozen US areas. As handled by the study authors: Nucleated cell number was recorded as an estimate derived from reference gene primer amplification. The assay was immunoSEQ multiplex PCR, and TCRdb's table has in-frame clones only and misses some. V, J and clone size were drawn from that table, and D and trimming were deduced from the DNA. Here the sample spans about 230,000 clones, approximately 88% being singletons.

The chain joins TRBV7-8 to TRBJ2-2; D may be TRBD1 (5 bases). The specimen was PBMCs or T cells enriched from blood (not recorded which). The sequence derives from a woman in her forties with acute COVID-19. The CDR3 here is CASSLISQAGTGELFF. DNA for the CDR3: TGTGCCAGCAGCTTAATCTCACAGGCCGGCACCGGGGAGCTGTTTTTT.